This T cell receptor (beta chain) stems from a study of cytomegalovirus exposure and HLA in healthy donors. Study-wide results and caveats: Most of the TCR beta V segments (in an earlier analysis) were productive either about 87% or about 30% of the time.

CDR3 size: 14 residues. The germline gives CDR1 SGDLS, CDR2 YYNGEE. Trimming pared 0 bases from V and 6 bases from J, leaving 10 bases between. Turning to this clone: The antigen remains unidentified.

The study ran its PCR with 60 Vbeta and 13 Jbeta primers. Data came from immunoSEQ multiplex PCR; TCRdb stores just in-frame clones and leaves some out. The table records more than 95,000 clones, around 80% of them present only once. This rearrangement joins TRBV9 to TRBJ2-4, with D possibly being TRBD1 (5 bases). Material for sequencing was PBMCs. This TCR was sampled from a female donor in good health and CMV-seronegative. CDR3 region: CASSVGRDGNIQYF. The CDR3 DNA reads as TGTGCCAGCAGCGTAGGCAGGGATGGAAACATTCAGTACTTC.